These T cell receptor beta chains were read from a single sample in a study of early T cells in non-severe SARS-CoV-2 infection. A single record per CDR3 protein comes from TCRdb applying MiXCR to the 5' RACE reads. The sample consists of 30,000 to 40,000 distinct CDR3 sequences, less than 8.5% of them appearing once. The starting material was whole blood, obtained at baseline. These receptors were taken from an adult who was a healthcare worker with PCR-confirmed SARS-CoV-2 infection or an uninfected control (not recorded which). Both conserved end residues are part of each CDR3. D genes are given only for firm matches. The size field is filled for only some rows; it gives once, few, many or a size class.

>TRBV2|TRBJ1-2|.|once
CASESLSSESGAFQHYGYTF
TGTGCCAGCGAATCGCTGTCTTCTGAATCGGGGGCGTTTCAGCACTATGGCTACACCTTC
>TRBV19|TRBJ2-2|TRBD1|few
CASSMGQGAGAGELFF
TGTGCCAGTAGTATGGGCCAGGGGGCCGGTGCCGGGGAGCTGTTTTTT
>TRBV20-1|TRBJ2-1|TRBD2|many
CSARPGLAVTYEQFF
TGCAGTGCTAGACCGGGACTAGCCGTAACCTATGAGCAGTTCTTC
>TRBV18|TRBJ1-1|.|.
CASSSLNDRLGTEAFF
TGTGCCAGCTCATCACTAAACGACAGGCTCGGCACTGAAGCTTTCTTT
>TRBV7-2|TRBJ2-3|TRBD2|many
CASSLRTSGRRDTQYF
TGTGCCAGCAGCTTAAGGACTAGCGGGAGAAGAGATACGCAGTATTTT
>TRBV20-1|TRBJ2-1|TRBD2|.
CSARDSAGVSYNEQFF
TGCAGTGCTAGAGATTCAGCGGGAGTCTCCTACAATGAGCAGTTCTTC
>TRBV10-3|TRBJ2-3|.|few
CAISGSGDPTDTQYF
TGTGCCATCAGTGGTAGCGGAGACCCCACAGATACGCAGTATTTT
>TRBV30|TRBJ1-3|.|.
CAWRDGISGNTIYF
TGTGCCTGGAGAGACGGAATCTCTGGAAACACCATATATTTT
>TRBV5-1|TRBJ2-7|TRBD1|many
CASSPRPGGLYEQYF
TGCGCCAGCAGCCCAAGGCCAGGGGGTTTATACGAGCAGTACTTC
>TRBV19|TRBJ1-4|.|.
CASSMGTFGEKLFF
TGTGCCAGTAGTATGGGGACCTTTGGGGAAAAACTGTTTTTT
>TRBV27|TRBJ1-5|.|.
CASSFGQGNQPQHF
TGTGCCAGCAGTTTTGGGCAGGGCAATCAGCCCCAGCATTTT
>TRBV7-3|TRBJ2-5|TRBD2|.
CASSLNTGGAAETQYF
TGTGCCAGCAGCTTAAACACGGGAGGGGCGGCGGAGACCCAGTACTTC
>TRBV6-2/TRBV6-3|TRBJ1-5|TRBD1|few
CASSDREFQPQHF
TGTGCCAGCAGTGACAGGGAATTTCAGCCCCAGCATTTT
>TRBV6-1|TRBJ2-3|TRBD2|.
CASREGPSGGTDTQYF
TGTGCCAGCAGAGAAGGACCTAGCGGGGGCACAGATACGCAGTATTTT
>TRBV27|TRBJ2-1|.|many
CASSSSNGNEQFF
TGTGCCAGCAGTTCTTCTAACGGAAATGAGCAGTTCTTC
>TRBV29-1|TRBJ2-5|.|.
CSVDGQRQETQYF
TGCAGCGTTGATGGACAGAGACAAGAGACCCAGTACTTC
>TRBV11-3|TRBJ2-1|.|.
CASSLEGIARTSSYNEQFF
TGTGCCAGCAGCTTAGAGGGCATCGCCCGGACGAGCTCCTACAATGAGCAGTTCTTC